Described below is a single T cell receptor beta chain sequence and its context. Its antigen is not known. The data were taken from a study of T cell responses to AZD1222 COVID-19 vaccine. TCRdb keeps only in-frame clones here, not all; method: immunoSEQ multiplex PCR. The sample shows roughly 140,000 clones, 80% to 90% of them seen only once. Study-wide findings and caveats: Spike-specific TCR breadth and depth both grew after two AZD1222 doses. Donors skewed white British and female; clonal diversity was possibly underestimated. CD4 TCRs associated with vaccination spanned spike, dominating at 160-218 and 743-854.

The source was peripheral blood, collected on day 0 of AZD1222 vaccination. The TCR sequence derives from an adult in good health.

DNA for the CDR3: TGCGCCAGCAGTGCGGGGCTAGCGGAGGGACATGGCTACGAGCAGTACTTC. This encodes CASSAGLAEGHGYEQYF. This rearrangement joins TRBV10-2 to TRBJ2-7, with D possibly being TRBD2 (7 bases). This CDR3 is built from 17 residues. V was trimmed by 4 bases and J by 3 bases, leaving 22 bases between them. Germline V gene sequence: CDR1 WSHSY, CDR2 SAAADI.